This record concerns one T cell receptor (beta chain) sequence. Its recognized antigen is unknown. Per-nucleotide qualities are absent, and no much larger clonotype sits a single base away. These data are taken from a study of T cells in Graves' hyperthyroidism and ophthalmopathy (dated by TCRdb to 2018 to 2020). For the study in its entirety: Peripheral blood samples were taken at initial diagnosis, before any treatment was given. A discovery cohort of approximately 100 patients, 43 with Graves' ophthalmopathy and about 60 with stable Graves' hyperthyroidism, was used to find distinguishing TCR V-J signatures. Prospective prediction of ophthalmopathy was tested in an independent validation cohort of some 20 hyperthyroidism patients and around 16 patients who later progressed to ophthalmopathy. The 90 to 100 discovery patients were randomly split 7:3 into training and test sets. The study also compared thyroid tissue and blood T-cell repertoires from more than 5 Graves' hyperthyroidism patients. After sampling, hyperthyroidism patients received methimazole starting at 30 mg daily, and ophthalmopathy patients received high-dose intravenous methylprednisolone. According to the paper, TCR Vbeta CDR3 sequencing was carried out on roughly 130 peripheral blood samples, which came from 40 to 45 ophthalmopathy, around 75 hyperthyroidism and roughly 17 progressor patients.

Looking up the germline V gene yields CDR1 SGHTA and CDR2 FQGNSA. Deletion took 5 bases off V and 8 bases off J, with a span of 7 bases between the germline ends. CDR3 length: 11 amino acids, cysteine to phenylalanine. The CDR3 DNA has 33 bases and is translated from base 1. A patient counted as having stable Graves' hyperthyroidism if no progression to ophthalmopathy occurred over 18 months of follow-up. The hyperthyroidism patients were between 18 and 65 years old and newly diagnosed, with a disease duration of less than 2 months. Exclusion was applied to patients with uncontrolled infections, other autoimmune diseases, pregnancy or lactation. Diagnoses were based on clinical symptoms, serum thyroxine and TRAb, thyroid ultrasound and orbital computed tomography. Ficoll-Paque density gradient centrifugation was used to isolate PBMCs from around 10 ml of fresh peripheral blood. Trizol reagent was used to extract total RNA, and RNA quality was then checked on an Agilent 2100 Bioanalyzer.

General study outcomes and caveats: Most expanded thyroid clonotypes (frequency above 0.001) were also found in blood, which suggests that blood repertoires may mirror thyroid immune responses. During validation, the model predicted progression to ophthalmopathy a median of approximately 7 months ahead of onset, with more than 60% sensitivity and more than 72% specificity. In cross-validation, a model built on a 13 V-J signature told ophthalmopathy apart from stable hyperthyroidism with approximately 90% sensitivity and about 81% specificity, and in testing the same model reached 80%/75%. Sample size was not statistically predetermined, and investigators were not blinded to group allocation.

The TCR beta CDR3 regions were amplified from the RNA transcripts. A first-round RT-PCR of the TCR CDR3 used the HTBI primer set with the Qiagen OneStep RT-PCR kit. Libraries were constructed in a second round of multiplex PCR, after which size selection and purification were performed. Libraries were sequenced paired-end with 100 bp reads on an Illumina HiSeq2000. Turning to the authors' computational methods: Raw data were processed with SOAPnuke, discarding reads with adapters, uncalled bases, mean Phred below 15, or no exact constant-primer or identifier match. COPE v1.2.5 was used to merge high-quality paired reads, and clonotypes were defined as unique nucleotide sequences. MiTCR v1.1 was used to align clonotypes to the IMGT TRBV, TRBD and TRBJ reference segments. Analysis was restricted to V-J combinations with a frequency above 0.0001, which covered roughly 99% of repertoires. The TCS score was defined as F50 (clonal expansion) divided by E x V (chaos), with BLOSUM62-based TCRdist calculated between CDR3 peptides within each V-J. Welch's t-statistics and random forest reduced some 510 V-J features to about 13, which were used in a naive Bayes classifier (R e1071). TCRdb cleaned the public reads at Q25 with fastp, built clones with MiXCR and kept in-frame beta chains. Records with the same CDR3 protein are collapsed into one entry carrying the most frequent genes and DNA. In this record, the V and J calls reflect TCRdb's handling and not the investigators' own analysis. The sample profile shows a few hundred thousand distinct CDR3 sequences; approximately 16% of them were found once. Clones ranked in the top ten supply about 56% of the sample.

The source material was blood. Recombination connected TRBV7-2 to TRBJ1-3; the D gene identity is not certain. The receptor was isolated from a woman aged 50 to 60 with Graves' hyperthyroidism. Here the CDR3 is given as CASSPGDTIYF. The DNA sequence is TGTGCCAGCAGCCCAGGAGACACCATATATTTT.